Presented here are 10 T cell receptor beta chains from one specimen sequenced in a study of T cells in Graves' hyperthyroidism and ophthalmopathy. Regions amplified from RNA transcripts were the TCR beta CDR3 regions. First-round RT-PCR with HTBI primers amplified the TCR CDR3 region. TCRdb analysed the multiplex PCR reads with MiXCR anew, one entry per CDR3 protein. The sample includes under 450,000 distinct CDR3 sequences, about a sixth seen only once; the top ten take 34%. The sample taken for sequencing was blood. These receptors came from a woman aged 25 to 39 with Graves' hyperthyroidism that later progressed to Graves' ophthalmopathy.

This clonotype came up a few times. The chain combines TRBV4-1 with TRBJ2-7; weak D call: TRBD2 (5 bases). Germline V gives CDR1 MGHRA, CDR2 YSYEKL. The CDR3 length is 15 residues. Trimming pared 0 bases from V and 2 bases from J, leaving 11 bases between. CDR3 nucleotide sequence: TGCGCCAGCAGCCAAGATCTCGGAGGCCCCTACGAGCAGTACTTC. Its translation: CASSQDLGGPYEQYF.

This clonotype was picked up a small number of times. J is TRBJ1-6 and V is TRBV13; perhaps TRBD1 as D (6 bases). Per the germline V gene, CDR1 is PRHDT and CDR2 is FYEKMQ (reference sequence). The germline V and J ends were trimmed by 5 bases and 0 bases, with 14 bases remaining between them. This CDR3 has 17 residues. CDR3 DNA: TGTGCCAGCAGCCCCGGATCGGACAGCTCCTATAATTCACCCCTCCACTTT. It yields the protein CASSPGSDSSYNSPLHF.

This clonotype occurred many times. This chain links TRBV20-1 with TRBJ2-5; the match to TRBD2 covers 8 bases. The germline gives CDR1 DFQATT, CDR2 SNEGSKA (reference sequence). V shed 4 bases and J 4 bases; nucleotides not matched to a gene: 5. This CDR3 is built from 13 residues. CDR3 amino acids: CSAIWTSRETQYF. Here the CDR3 DNA reads TGCAGTGCTATATGGACTAGCAGAGAGACCCAGTACTTC.

This clonotype has only a few counts. This rearrangement joins TRBV24-1 to TRBJ2-7; D is unresolved. This CDR3 comprises 13 residues. V was clipped by 4 bases and J by 5 bases, with 11 bases between them. Germline V gene data show CDR1 as KGHDR and CDR2 as SFDVKD. CDR3 sequence reads: CATSDPILHEQYF. The CDR3 DNA is TGTGCCACCAGTGACCCAATACTCCACGAGCAGTACTTC.

This clonotype was observed a handful of times. The CDR3 here is CATSRDTVFNEKLFF. The CDR3 coding sequence is TGTGCCACCAGCAGAGATACGGTGTTTAATGAAAAACTGTTTTTT. This rearrangement joins TRBV15 to TRBJ1-4; unclear D gene. Looked up from germline, CDR1 is LNHNV and CDR2 is YYDKDF (reference sequence). Trimming left V 0 bases short and J 4 bases short, with 9 bases between. The CDR3 totals 15 residues.

This clonotype was seen a handful of times. The chain employs TRBV28 and TRBJ2-7; 7 positions agree with TRBD2. The germline V gene encodes CDR1 MDHEN and CDR2 SYDVKM. There are 16 residues in the CDR3. J gave up 0 bases and V 5 bases, and 10 bases lay outside the gene matches. This CDR3 is CASSTRGLAASYEQYF. The CDR3 DNA sequence: TGTGCCAGCAGTACCCGTGGGCTAGCGGCCTCCTACGAGCAGTACTTC.

This clonotype has only a few counts. This rearrangement joins TRBV20-1 to TRBJ2-2; D gene unclear. V was pared by 3 bases and J by 4 bases, with 15 bases between. From germline, CDR1 is DFQATT and CDR2 SNEGSKA (reference sequence). CDR3 length equals 15 residues. The chain's CDR3 is CSARESGQATGELFF. CDR3 bases: TGCAGTGCTAGGGAATCGGGCCAGGCCACCGGGGAGCTGTTTTTT.

The V call is TRBV20-1, the J call TRBJ1-2, with D possibly being TRBD1 (5 bases). This CDR3 has 12 residues. Germline lookup yields CDR1 DFQATT and CDR2 SNEGSKA (reference sequence). CDR3 sequence: CMGGLGNYGYTF. CDR3 DNA: TGCATGGGGGGACTTGGAAACTATGGCTACACCTTC.

This clonotype appeared many times. The chain is built from TRBV20-1 and TRBJ2-1; 8 nucleotides agree with TRBD2. V trimming: 5 bases; J trimming: 2 bases; junction bases outside the gene matches: 11. Germline V gene sequence: CDR1 DFQATT, CDR2 SNEGSKA (reference sequence). The CDR3 is 16 residues long. The chain's CDR3 is CSALTPLAATYNEQFF. CDR3 nucleotide sequence: TGCAGTGCTTTAACACCACTAGCGGCTACCTACAATGAGCAGTTCTTC.

The chain couples TRBV3-1 to TRBJ2-1; 9 bases align to TRBD2. The junction had 9 bases not matched to a gene; V was cut back by 4 bases and J by 8 bases. This CDR3 region has 15 residues. Looked up from germline, CDR1 is LGHDT and CDR2 is YNNKEL (reference sequence). CDR3 sequence (DNA): TGTGCCAGCAGCCCAGGGGTAGCGGGAGTGGATGAGCAGTTCTTC. Amino acid sequence: CASSPGVAGVDEQFF.